This passage covers 11 T cell receptor beta chains from one sample sequenced in a study of blood T cell repertoires in COVID-19. Generated by immunoSEQ multiplex PCR, the TCRdb table keeps only in-frame clones and is missing some. The sample yields about 240,000 clones, about 80% seen once. Sequenced input: peripheral blood. These receptors were obtained from a woman of 80 years or more with acute or convalescent COVID-19.

In its sample, this clone was seen a few times. The chain combines TRBV7-8 with TRBJ2-7; D is unresolved. Per germline, CDR1 SGHVS and CDR2 FQNEAQ. Trimming took 1 base from V and 3 from J, leaving 10 bases between them. CDR3 length: 14 residues. The CDR3 coding sequence is TGTGCCAGCAGCTTAGAGTACAGAAACTACGAGCAGTACTTC. This translates into CASSLEYRNYEQYF.

The chain's CDR3 is CASSPQRLANTGELFF. CDR3 nucleotides: TGTGCCAGCTCACCCCAGAGACTTGCGAACACCGGGGAGCTGTTTTTT. The rearrangement uses TRBV18 and TRBJ2-2; D is undetermined. The CDR3 runs 16 residues. Trimming cost V 3 bases and J 0 bases, with 11 bases left between them. Germline V lookup: CDR1 KGHSH, CDR2 LQKENI.

The chain joins TRBV5-4 to TRBJ1-4; D is ambiguous. The CDR3 sequence is 12 residues long. The V end lost 7 bases, the J end lost 5 bases, and 9 bases lay between the germline ends. Germline CDR1 and CDR2: SGHNT and YYREEE (reference sequence). CDR3 residues: CASGPANEKLFF. The CDR3 DNA follows: TGTGCCAGCGGGCCGGCAAATGAAAAACTGTTTTTT.

This clone appeared a single time. The chain recombines TRBV6-5 with TRBJ1-4, with a tentative D call TRBD1 (5 bases). CDR1 and CDR2 (germline): MNHEY, SVGAGI. V lost 2 bases and J lost 8, with 9 bases in between. The CDR3 spans 13 residues. The CDR3 reads CASSYRGREKLFF. In nucleotides, the CDR3 is TGTGCCAGCAGTTACAGGGGCCGCGAAAAACTGTTTTTT.

Only one count was recorded for this clone. CDR3 protein: CASSAAGSLGELFF. Written as DNA, the CDR3 is TGTGCCAGCAGTGCGGCAGGGTCCCTCGGGGAGCTGTTTTTT. The chain is built from TRBV2 and TRBJ2-2; possible D gene TRBD1, 5 bases. The germline CDR1 and CDR2 sequences are SNHLY and FYNNEI. Trimming cost V 4 bases and J 7 bases, with 13 bases left between them. CDR3 length: 14 amino acids. Drawing the rest from reference TRBV2 and TRBJ2-2, the complete variable domain is EPEVTQTPSHQVTQMGQEVILRCVPISNHLYFYWYRQILGQKVEFLVSFYNNEISEKSEIFDDQFSVERPDGSNFTLKIRSTKLEDSAMYFCASSAAGSLGELFFGEGSRLTVL.

The rearrangement links TRBV5-1 to TRBJ1-2, with D perhaps matching TRBD1 (5 bases). This CDR3 comprises 13 residues. Trimming shortened V by 0 bases and J by 2 bases, and 5 bases separated the two germline ends. Germline CDR1 reads SGHRS; CDR2 reads YFSETQ. In DNA form, the CDR3 reads TGCGCCAGCAGCTTGGGACAGAACTATGGCTACACCTTC. Translating gives CASSLGQNYGYTF.

The chain links TRBV27 to TRBJ2-2; 7 nucleotides match TRBD1. This CDR3 is 17 amino acids long. V trimming: 6 bases; J trimming: 2 bases; junction bases outside the gene matches: 12. The germline V gene has CDR1 MNHEY and CDR2 SMNVEV (reference sequence). The CDR3 DNA sequence: TGTGCCAGCAGCTCCCGGGCAGGGACAGCTAACACCGGGGAGCTGTTTTTT. This translates into CASSSRAGTANTGELFF.

The rearrangement links TRBV12-5 to TRBJ2-7; 7 bases map to TRBD1. The CDR3 has 13 residues. CDR1 is LGHNT, CDR2 FRNRAP, per germline. J lost 3 bases, V lost 5 bases, and 4 bases had no gene match. The CDR3 spells CASGDSGGYEQYF. CDR3 nucleotides: TGTGCTAGTGGTGATTCAGGGGGCTACGAGCAGTACTTC.

The genes are TRBV5-6 and TRBJ1-3; TRBD1 matches 8 bases. V dropped 2 bases and J dropped 0; count of bases not matched to a gene: 7. The germline CDR1 and CDR2 sequences are SGHDT and YYEEEE. The CDR3 is 17 amino acids. The CDR3 bases are TGTGCCAGCAGCTTCCGGGACAGGAAATTCTCTGGAAACACCATATATTTT. This translates into CASSFRDRKFSGNTIYF.

The chain uses TRBV28 and TRBJ2-6; 8 bases match TRBD1. Germline V gene lookup returns CDR1 MDHEN and CDR2 SYDVKM. CDR3 size: 16 residues. The junction had 3 bases not matched to a gene; V was cut back by 5 bases and J by 0 bases. CDR3 DNA sequence: TGTGCCAGCAGTGGGACAGGTTACTCTGGGGCCAACGTCCTGACTTTC. Its protein is CASSGTGYSGANVLTF.

The chain joins TRBV19 to TRBJ1-3; 9 bases match TRBD1. The germline V gene encodes CDR1 LNHDA and CDR2 SQIVND (reference sequence). CDR3 length equals 17 residues. The V and J ends lost 4 bases and 0 bases, in that order; junction bases with no gene match: 7. The CDR3 reads CASSTGQGAFSGNTIYF. For the CDR3, the DNA is TGTGCCAGTAGTACGGGACAGGGAGCCTTCTCTGGAAACACCATATATTTT.